This TCR beta chain came from a study of CD8 T cells in Susac syndrome. RNA in amounts of roughly 0.45 to 1 ug was reverse transcribed with random hexamers. TCR beta CDR3 was amplified by immunoSEQ multiplex PCR. This amplification extended across 54 Vbeta and 13 Jbeta segments. TCRdb fed the immunoSEQ multiplex PCR reads into MiXCR, producing one record per CDR3 protein. The table lists around 180,000 distinct CDR3 sequences, nearly 97% of them singletons, with around 0.09% in the top ten. Sequencing used CD4+ T cells from PBMCs. The TCR was taken from a human donor with multiple sclerosis.

The chain's CDR3 is CASSPMSRDYGYTF. The CDR3, as DNA: TGTGCCAGCTCACCAATGAGTAGGGACTATGGCTACACCTTC. The rearrangement joins TRBV18 to TRBJ1-2; D gene unclear. The CDR3 length is 14 residues. V was pared by 2 bases and J by 3 bases, with 10 bases between. Germline CDR1 is KGHSH and CDR2 is LQKENI.